The 10 T cell receptor beta chains reported below all come from one sample, sequenced in a study of blood T cell repertoires in COVID-19. Libraries were prepared by immunoSEQ multiplex PCR; TCRdb keeps only in-frame clonotypes and omits some of them. Among 200,000 to 300,000 clones listed, approximately 88% were seen once. The specimen sequenced was peripheral blood. These receptors came from a woman in her twenties or thirties with acute or convalescent COVID-19.

This clone has just a few counts. The V gene is TRBV2, the J gene TRBJ2-1; weak D call: TRBD2 (6 bases). CDR1 and CDR2 (germline): SNHLY, FYNNEI. Trimming cost V 5 bases and J 13 bases, with 24 bases left between them. The CDR3 is 15 amino acids. For the CDR3, the DNA is TGTGCCAGCAGTCGAGGGACTCAAGATAGAATGTACCAGTTCTTC. Its protein is CASSRGTQDRMYQFF.

This chain links TRBV6-4 with TRBJ2-1, with 9 bases aligning to TRBD2. Germline trimming cut 0 bases from V and 3 bases from J; bases unmatched to any gene: 0. Germline CDR1 is MRHNA and CDR2 is SNTAGT. The length of the CDR3 is 15 residues. The CDR3 nucleotides are TGTGCCAGCAGTGACTCGACTAGCGGCTACAATGAGCAGTTCTTC. Translated, it gives CASSDSTSGYNEQFF.

This clone was found once. The chain joins TRBV11-1 to TRBJ2-3; no clear D gene. V was clipped by 0 bases and J by 2 bases, with 9 bases between them. This CDR3 is 15 amino acids long. The germline V gene has CDR1 SGHAT and CDR2 FQDESV (reference sequence). The CDR3: CASSLAIGLTDTQYF. In DNA form, the CDR3 reads TGTGCCAGCAGCTTAGCCATTGGCCTCACAGATACGCAGTATTTT.

This sequence joins TRBV3-1 (or the pseudogene TRBV3-2) and TRBJ1-4; TRBD1 is a possible D gene (5 bases). There are 18 residues in the CDR3. The germline V gene encodes CDR1 LGHDT and CDR2 YNNKEL (reference sequence). Trimming left V 0 bases short and J 0 bases short, with 14 bases between. The CDR3 region is CASSQEGRGRSTNEKLFF. The CDR3 region has the DNA TGTGCCAGCAGCCAAGAAGGTAGGGGTAGATCAACTAATGAAAAACTGTTTTTT.

The rearrangement joins TRBV7-2 to TRBJ2-4; D may be TRBD2 (6 bases). Germline V gene lookup returns CDR1 SGHTA and CDR2 FQGNSA. Trimming stripped 1 base from V and 0 bases from J, with 7 bases between. The CDR3 runs to 15 residues. CDR3 nucleotides: TGTGCCAGCAGCTTAGGGACTACAGCCAAAAACATTCAGTACTTC. It translates to CASSLGTTAKNIQYF.

The J gene is TRBJ1-3, the V gene TRBV9; D not resolved. This CDR3 is 14 amino acids long. Germline V lookup: CDR1 SGDLS, CDR2 YYNGEE. V was pared by 3 bases and J by 3 bases, with 10 bases between. The CDR3 DNA follows: TGTGCCAGCAGCGGACTTGGCGGTGGAAACACCATATATTTT. Protein sequence: CASSGLGGGNTIYF. Combining the CDR3 with reference TRBV9 and TRBJ1-3 gives the whole variable domain DSGVTQTPKHLITATGQRVTLRCSPRSGDLSVYWYQQSLDQGLQFLIQYYNGEERAKGNILERFSAQQFPDLHSELNLSSLELGDSALYFCASSGLGGGNTIYFGEGSWLTVV.

The J gene is TRBJ2-1, the V gene TRBV9; 7 nucleotides agree with TRBD2. There are 16 residues in the CDR3. Per the germline V gene, CDR1 is SGDLS and CDR2 is YYNGEE. V was pared by 1 base and J by 6 bases, with 10 bases of the junction left unmatched. CDR3: CASSVTTSEVRNEQFF. CDR3 coding DNA: TGTGCCAGCAGCGTAACCACTAGCGAAGTCCGCAATGAGCAGTTCTTC.

V gene TRBV11-2 combines with J gene TRBJ2-1; TRBD2 aligns across 11 bases. Germline V gene data show CDR1 as SGHAT and CDR2 as FQNNGV. With 4 bases clipped from V and 3 bases from J, the junction kept 14 bases outside the gene matches. The CDR3 contains 19 residues. CDR3 nucleotide sequence: TGTGCCAGCAGCTCAACCCTTGGTCCTAGCGGGAGGAACTACAATGAGCAGTTCTTC. Translating gives CASSSTLGPSGRNYNEQFF.

This chain connects TRBV5-1 to TRBJ2-2, with 13 bases aligning to TRBD2. V lost 4 bases and J lost 4; bases outside the gene matches: 4. The CDR3 extends over 16 amino acids. Germline V gene lookup returns CDR1 SGHRS and CDR2 YFSETQ. The CDR3 nucleotides are TGCGCCAGCAGCCCGCGGACTAGCGGGAGCACCGGGGAGCTGTTTTTT. Amino acids: CASSPRTSGSTGELFF.

This chain uses TRBV7-2 with TRBJ2-7, with 7 bases matching TRBD2. Trimming at V came to 2 bases and at J to 3 bases, leaving 10 bases not matched to a gene. This CDR3 comprises 16 residues. Germline V gives CDR1 SGHTA, CDR2 FQGNSA. CDR3 sequence: CASSLLSLAEDYEQYF. The CDR3 DNA reads TGTGCCAGCAGCTTATTGTCCCTAGCGGAAGACTACGAGCAGTACTTC.